Here is one TCR beta chain with its context. What this receptor recognizes is not known. No base quality values were provided; no much bigger clone lies one nucleotide off. The sample contains more than one DNA sequence encoding this CDR3. Collaborating institutions collected whole blood in K2EDTA tubes following their own protocols. For TCRbeta analysis, collaborators shipped samples as frozen whole blood, isolated PBMCs, or DNA extracted from either of those sample types. This sample was included in a study of blood T cell repertoires in COVID-19 (dated by TCRdb to the early 2020s). With regard to the full study: Collaborator samples came from the United States, Italy and Spain and covered acute and convalescent phases of COVID-19. The prospective study material was composed of cDNA or gDNA derived from T cells, B-cell-depleted T cells, or PBMCs. Deeply sampled blood TCRbeta repertoires from subjects exposed to, actively infected with, or recovered from COVID-19 were included in the dataset. The repertoires were released in a freely available public database meant as a resource for research on the immune response to SARS-CoV-2. Samples were obtained from the ongoing ImmuneRACE study (first 160 participants) and from roughly 1,300 subjects provided by 6 global collaborators. Nearly every sample came with metadata listing a de-identified subject ID, COVID-19 status, age in years and sex. Where available, HLA class I and class II types were obtained from metadata supplied by the sample provider rather than from assay-based typing. What the work shows at the level of the full study, not this receptor alone: Clinical and demographic metadata were provided uncurated, with the amount varying by source and participant.

V loses 3 bases, J loses 4 bases, and the germline ends lie 6 bases apart. Its CDR3 holds 12 amino acids, cysteine through phenylalanine. The only DNA kept is the CDR3, 36 bases in frame from the first base. TCRbeta CDR3 regions were amplified from genomic DNA by means of the immunoSEQ Assay, a bias-controlled multiplex PCR. Processing in the source paper ran as follows. The number of nucleated cells in each sample was estimated from the amplification of reference gene primers within the assay. To quantify the absolute abundance of each unique TCRbeta CDR3 rearrangement, sequence reads were collapsed and filtered. For each sample, productive Simpson clonality was calculated as the square root of Simpson's diversity index over productive rearrangements. Drawn from immuneACCESS, this table holds only the in-frame rearrangements with V and J called that TCRdb kept. Clones are partly lost; checked studies trace under half to an unresolved V gene and leave the rest unexplained. The DNA gave D and trimming, while V, J and clone size come from that table. The sample data list around 300,000 clones, and 80% to 90% of these were observed just once. Of the sample, 8% to 13% is held by the ten largest clones.

The source of this sequence is a woman between 65 and 79 years old with acute or convalescent COVID-19. Sequencing was done on a sample of peripheral blood. The V and J genes are TRBV12-3 or TRBV12-4 and TRBJ1-1; confidence is insufficient to name the D gene. The CDR3 here reads CASSFSSTEAFF. The nucleotides are TGTGCCAGCAGTTTTTCGAGCACTGAAGCTTTCTTT.